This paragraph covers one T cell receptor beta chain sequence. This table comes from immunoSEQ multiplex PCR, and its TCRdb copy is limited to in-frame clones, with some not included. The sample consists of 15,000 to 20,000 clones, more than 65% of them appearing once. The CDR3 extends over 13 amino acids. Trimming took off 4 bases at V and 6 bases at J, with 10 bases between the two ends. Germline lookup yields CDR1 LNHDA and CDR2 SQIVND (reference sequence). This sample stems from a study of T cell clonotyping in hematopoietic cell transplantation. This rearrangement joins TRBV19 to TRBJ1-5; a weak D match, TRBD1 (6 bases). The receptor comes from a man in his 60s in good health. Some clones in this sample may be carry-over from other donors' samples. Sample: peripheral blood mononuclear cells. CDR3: CASSKGGGQPQHF. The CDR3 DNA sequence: TGTGCCAGTAGTAAGGGGGGGGGTCAGCCCCAGCATTTT.